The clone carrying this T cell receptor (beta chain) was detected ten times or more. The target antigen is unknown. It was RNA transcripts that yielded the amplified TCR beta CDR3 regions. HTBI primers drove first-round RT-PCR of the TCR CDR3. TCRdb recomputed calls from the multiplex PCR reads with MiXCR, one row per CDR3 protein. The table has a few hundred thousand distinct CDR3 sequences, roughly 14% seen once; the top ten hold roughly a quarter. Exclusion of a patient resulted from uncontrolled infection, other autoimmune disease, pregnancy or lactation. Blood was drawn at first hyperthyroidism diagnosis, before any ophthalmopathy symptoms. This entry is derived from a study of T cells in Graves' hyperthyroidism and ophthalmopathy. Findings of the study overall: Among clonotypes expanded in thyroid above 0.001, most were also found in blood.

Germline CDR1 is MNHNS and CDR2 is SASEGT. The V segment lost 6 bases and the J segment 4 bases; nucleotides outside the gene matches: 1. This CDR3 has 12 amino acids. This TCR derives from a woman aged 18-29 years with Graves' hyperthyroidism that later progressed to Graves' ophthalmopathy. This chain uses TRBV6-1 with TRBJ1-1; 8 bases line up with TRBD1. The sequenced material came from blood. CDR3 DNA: TGTGCCAGCAGAACAGGGGGCACTGAAGCTTTCTTT. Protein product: CASRTGGTEAFF.